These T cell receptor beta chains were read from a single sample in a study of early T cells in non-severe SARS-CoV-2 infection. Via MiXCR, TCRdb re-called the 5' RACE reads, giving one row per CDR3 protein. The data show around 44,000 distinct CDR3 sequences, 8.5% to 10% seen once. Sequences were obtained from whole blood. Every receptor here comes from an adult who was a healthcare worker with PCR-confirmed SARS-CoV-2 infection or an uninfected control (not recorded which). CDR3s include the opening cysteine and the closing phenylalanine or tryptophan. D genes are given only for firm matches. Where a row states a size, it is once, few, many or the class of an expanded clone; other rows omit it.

CASSRTGQNTGELFF,TGCGCCAGCAGCCGGACGGGACAAAACACCGGGGAGCTGTTTTTT,-,TRBV5-1,TRBJ2-2,-
CASSYPQGRNEQYF,TGTGCCAGCAGTTACCCCCAGGGGAGAAACGAGCAGTACTTC,-,TRBV6-5,TRBJ2-7,many
CASSLVGGNEQFF,TGTGCCAGCAGCTTAGTGGGCGGGAATGAGCAGTTCTTC,-,TRBV7-3,TRBJ2-1,-
CASSVTGLAVGRNNEQFF,TGTGCCAGCAGCGTAACGGGACTAGCGGTTGGTCGGAACAATGAGCAGTTCTTC,TRBD2,TRBV9,TRBJ2-1,-
CASSAGVSANEQFF,TGCGCCAGCAGCGCAGGGGTGTCGGCCAATGAGCAGTTCTTC,-,TRBV5-1,TRBJ2-1,-
CASSYSGITESGELFF,TGTGCCAGCAGTTACTCCGGGATAACGGAGAGCGGGGAGCTGTTTTTT,-,TRBV6-5,TRBJ2-2,-
CASGFTNQPQHF,TGTGCTAGTGGTTTCACGAACCAGCCCCAGCATTTT,-,TRBV12-5,TRBJ1-5,-
CASSQMLSEAGFF,TGCGCCAGCAGCCAAATGCTCTCCGAGGCAGGTTTCTTT,-,TRBV4-1,TRBJ1-1,few
CAIRGELLVPTDTQYF,TGTGCCATCAGGGGGGAGCTCCTGGTGCCCACAGATACGCAGTATTTT,-,TRBV10-3,TRBJ2-3,few
CSARMAPSGNEQYF,TGCAGTGCTAGAATGGCTCCTTCGGGGAACGAGCAGTACTTC,-,TRBV20-1,TRBJ2-7,many
CATGTGGTEAFF,TGTGCCACCGGGACAGGGGGTACTGAAGCTTTCTTT,TRBD1,TRBV10-3,TRBJ1-1,many
CASSAVNRRFF,TGCGCCAGCAGCGCCGTGAATCGGCGGTTCTTC,-,TRBV5-1,TRBJ2-1,many
CASSFLASGRYEQYF,TGCGCCAGCAGCTTTTTGGCTAGCGGGAGATACGAGCAGTACTTC,TRBD2,TRBV5-1,TRBJ2-7,-
CASSQHGGREDTDTQYF,TGTGCCAGCAGCCAACATGGGGGGAGAGAAGACACAGATACGCAGTATTTT,-,TRBV14,TRBJ2-3,many
CASSSGRDIFKNIQYF,TGTGCCAGCAGTTCCGGTCGGGACATCTTCAAAAACATTCAGTACTTC,-,TRBV6-5,TRBJ2-4,many
CASSLGGQEWETQYF,TGTGCCAGCAGCTTAGGGGGACAGGAATGGGAGACCCAGTACTTC,TRBD1,TRBV7-2,TRBJ2-5,few
CASSLASGRTGELFF,TGTGCCAGCAGCTTAGCTAGCGGGCGTACCGGGGAGCTGTTTTTT,TRBD2,TRBV7-7,TRBJ2-2,many
CASSWGQTYEQYF,TGTGCCAGCAGCTGGGGACAGACCTACGAGCAGTACTTC,TRBD1,TRBV11-2,TRBJ2-7,-